The entry that follows covers one TCR beta chain sequence. As yet, its antigen is unknown. Original handling: Filtering differed, since immunoSEQ gave only junction sequences and no quality scores. The method was immunoSEQ multiplex PCR; TCRdb's version includes in-frame clones alone and lacks a portion of them. V and J calls and clone size come straight from that table; D and trimming were deduced from the DNA. The sample records about 610,000 clones, more than 95% being singletons. The source of the sample is a study of shared clonotypes between healthy human individuals. On the study more broadly: Ranging from 18 to 49 in age, donors were two women and three men. General study results and limits: The sole specimen, blood, was sampled, and tissue repertoires likely differ.

J gave up 6 bases and V 0 bases, and 8 bases lay outside the gene matches. This CDR3 spans 15 amino acids. In germline, CDR1 is MNHEY, CDR2 SVGAGI. The sequence came from a woman in her 30s in good health. This chain links TRBV6-5 with TRBJ2-7; TRBD2 aligns across 7 bases. Specimen: naive CD4+ T cells sorted from blood. The subset is: CD45RA+ positively selected. The CDR3 protein is CASSYSVWGGFEQYF. The CDR3 nucleotides are TGTGCCAGCAGTTACTCGGTCTGGGGAGGGTTCGAGCAGTACTTC.